These 8 T cell receptor beta chains share one sample of origin, sequenced in a study of blood T cell repertoires in COVID-19. Assay used: immunoSEQ multiplex PCR; TCRdb lists only in-frame clones, some missing. There are about 150,000 clones in the sample; approximately 78% occur only once, and around 15% lies in the top ten. Sequencing input: peripheral blood. The receptors were gathered from a human donor with acute or convalescent COVID-19. The donor label of this sample is uncertain.

The chain recombines TRBV9 with TRBJ2-5; D may be TRBD1 (6 bases). V was shortened by 4 bases and J by 2 bases, with 15 bases between the two germline ends. The V gene's germline CDR1 is SGDLS and CDR2 YYNGEE. The CDR3 consists of 15 residues. CDR3 residues: CASSIHNRVQETQYF. DNA of the CDR3: TGTGCCAGCAGCATCCACAACAGGGTGCAAGAGACCCAGTACTTC.

In its sample, this clone was seen a few times. This may be a read error, as it is one base from a much larger clone. CDR3 in amino acids: CASSLRNTEAFF. CDR3 DNA: TGTGCCAGCAGCTTGCGGAACACTGAAGCTTTCTTT. This chain links TRBV5-4 with TRBJ1-1; D gene uncertain. CDR1 is SGHNT and CDR2 is YYREEE in the germline V gene (reference sequence). The CDR3 is 12 amino acids. V was shortened by 1 base and J by 1 base, with 2 bases between the two germline ends.

The chain joins TRBV2 to TRBJ2-1; 8 bases match TRBD2. The CDR3 extends over 13 amino acids. Germline V CDR1 and CDR2: SNHLY, FYNNEI. Trimming removed 10 bases from V and 0 bases from J; junction bases left unmatched: 2. The CDR3 DNA is TGTGCCACGGGGACTAGCTCCTACAATGAGCAGTTCTTC. This translates into CATGTSSYNEQFF.

This chain links TRBV3-1 (or the pseudogene TRBV3-2) with TRBJ1-1, with 9 bases identical to TRBD1. The CDR3 length is 19 residues. CDR1 LGHDT and CDR2 YNNKEL come from the germline V gene (reference sequence). The V segment lost 1 base and the J segment 5 bases; nucleotides outside the gene matches: 17. CDR3 sequence (DNA): TGTGCCAGCAGCCAAGGTACAGGGGGCGATTTGAAGTCAAGGACTGAAGCTTTCTTT. As protein: CASSQGTGGDLKSRTEAFF.

The rearrangement uses TRBV5-4 and TRBJ2-7, with D possibly matching TRBD2 (5 bases). V dropped 2 bases and J dropped 7 bases, with 16 bases sitting between them. Germline lookup yields CDR1 SGHNT and CDR2 YYREEE (reference sequence). The length of the CDR3 is 14 residues. CDR3 in amino acids: CASSFDPGRYEQYF. The DNA for the CDR3 is TGTGCCAGCAGCTTCGATCCGGGAAGGTATGAGCAGTACTTC.

This chain uses TRBV9 with TRBJ2-1; D possibly corresponds to TRBD2 (6 bases). CDR1 and CDR2 from the germline V gene are SGDLS and YYNGEE. V was cut by 0 bases and J by 3 bases, with 10 bases left in between. This CDR3 is built from 15 residues. CDR3 in amino acids: CASSVGPSDYNEQFF. Here the CDR3 DNA reads TGTGCCAGCAGCGTAGGGCCTAGCGACTACAATGAGCAGTTCTTC.

The rearrangement links TRBV7-7 to TRBJ2-3; tentative D call: TRBD2 (5 bases). The V gene lost 1 base and the J gene lost 6 bases, with 8 bases spanning the gap. The CDR3 sequence is 13 residues long. CDR1 SSHAT and CDR2 FNYEAQ come from the germline V gene (reference sequence). The CDR3 region has the DNA TGTGCCAGCAGCTTAGTCGGGGAGGATACGCAGTATTTT. Protein product: CASSLVGEDTQYF. The full variable domain, with the rest looked up from reference TRBV7-7 and TRBJ2-3, is GAGVSQSPRYKVTKRGQDVTLRCDPISSHATLYWYQQALGQGPEFLTYFNYEAQPDKSGLPSDRFSAERPEGSISTLTIQRTEQRDSAMYRCASSLVGEDTQYFGPGTRLTVL.

The rearrangement uses TRBV30 and TRBJ2-5, with TRBD1 matching 9 bases. Germline CDR1 is GTSNPN and CDR2 is SVGIG (reference sequence). The CDR3 runs 15 residues. Germline trimming cut 0 bases from V and 5 bases from J; bases unmatched to any gene: 7. This CDR3 is CAWSVKDRGMETQYF. CDR3 bases: TGTGCCTGGAGTGTCAAGGACAGGGGTATGGAGACCCAGTACTTC.